This TCR beta chain was captured in a study of CD8 T cells in Susac syndrome. Sequencing targeted TCR beta in T cells from blood (CD8+ and CD4+). Negative isolation was used for CD8+ and CD4+ T cells, and FACS enrichment was applied to TEMRA cells. Germline CDR1 SGHRS, CDR2 YFSETQ. Trimming took 4 bases from V and 5 from J, leaving 12 bases between them. The CDR3 spans 13 residues. RNA in amounts of about 0.45 to 1 ug was reverse transcribed with random hexamers. From the immunoSEQ multiplex PCR reads, TCRdb called clonotypes with MiXCR, one entry per CDR3 protein. There are just under 95,000 distinct CDR3 sequences in the sample; just under 95% occur only once, and about 0.3% lies in the top ten.

Sequences were obtained from CD4+ T cells from PBMCs. The origin of this receptor is a human donor with Susac syndrome. V and J are TRBV5-1 and TRBJ1-1, with D possibly matching TRBD1 (5 bases). The CDR3 here is CASSEGTDTEAFF. DNA of the CDR3: TGCGCCAGCAGCGAGGGGACGGATACTGAAGCTTTCTTT.